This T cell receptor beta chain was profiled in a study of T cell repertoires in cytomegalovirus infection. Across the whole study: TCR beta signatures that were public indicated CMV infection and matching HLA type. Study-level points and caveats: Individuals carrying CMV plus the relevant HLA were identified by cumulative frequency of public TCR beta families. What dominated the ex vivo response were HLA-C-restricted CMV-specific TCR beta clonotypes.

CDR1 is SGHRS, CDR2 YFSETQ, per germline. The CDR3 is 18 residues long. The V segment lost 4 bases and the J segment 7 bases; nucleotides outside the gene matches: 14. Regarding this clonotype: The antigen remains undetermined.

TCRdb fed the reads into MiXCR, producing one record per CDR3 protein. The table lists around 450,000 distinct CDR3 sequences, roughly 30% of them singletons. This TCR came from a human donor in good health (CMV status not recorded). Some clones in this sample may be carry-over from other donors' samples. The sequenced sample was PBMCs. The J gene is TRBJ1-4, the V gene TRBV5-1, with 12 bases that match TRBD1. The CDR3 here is CASSHLPGTGGGGEKLFF. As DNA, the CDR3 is TGCGCCAGCAGCCATCTTCCCGGGACAGGGGGCGGCGGTGAAAAACTGTTTTTT. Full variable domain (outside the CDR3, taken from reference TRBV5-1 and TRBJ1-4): KAGVTQTPRYLIKTRGQQVTLSCSPISGHRSVSWYQQTPGQGLQFLFEYFSETQRNKGNFPGRFSGRQFSNSRSEMNVSTLELGDSALYLCASSHLPGTGGGGEKLFFGSGTQLSVL.